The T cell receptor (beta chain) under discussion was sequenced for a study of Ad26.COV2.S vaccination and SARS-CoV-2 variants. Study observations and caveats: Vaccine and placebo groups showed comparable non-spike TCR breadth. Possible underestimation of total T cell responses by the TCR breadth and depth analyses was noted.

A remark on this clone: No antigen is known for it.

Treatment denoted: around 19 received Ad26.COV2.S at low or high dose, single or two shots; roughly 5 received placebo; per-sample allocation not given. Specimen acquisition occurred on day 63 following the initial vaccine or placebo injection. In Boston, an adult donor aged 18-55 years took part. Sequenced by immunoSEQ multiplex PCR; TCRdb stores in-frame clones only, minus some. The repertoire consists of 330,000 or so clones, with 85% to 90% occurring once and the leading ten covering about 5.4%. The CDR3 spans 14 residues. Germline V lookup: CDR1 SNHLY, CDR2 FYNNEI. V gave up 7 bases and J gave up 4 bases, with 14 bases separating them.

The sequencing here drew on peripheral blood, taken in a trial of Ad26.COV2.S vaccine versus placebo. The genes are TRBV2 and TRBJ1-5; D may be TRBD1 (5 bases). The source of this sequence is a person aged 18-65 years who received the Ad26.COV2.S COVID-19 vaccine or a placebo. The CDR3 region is CASKIGTGNQPQHF. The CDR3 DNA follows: TGTGCCAGCAAAATTGGGACGGGTAATCAGCCCCAGCATTTT. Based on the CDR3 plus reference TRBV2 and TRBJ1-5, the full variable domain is EPEVTQTPSHQVTQMGQEVILRCVPISNHLYFYWYRQILGQKVEFLVSFYNNEISEKSEIFDDQFSVERPDGSNFTLKIRSTKLEDSAMYFCASKIGTGNQPQHFGDGTRLSIL.